The 6 T cell receptor beta chains in this list originate from one sample, sequenced in a study of T cells expressing NK-cell markers. TCRdb reprocessed the 5' RACE reads, keeping one entry per CDR3 protein, no DNA. The sample has roughly 390,000 distinct CDR3 sequences, and its top ten clones hold around 10%. The sequencing input was blood T cells: a sorted CD56 or NKG2C T cell subset, CD4+ or CD8+ T cells, or bulk PBMC T cells (not recorded which). Receptors originate from a woman in her forties or fifties in good health.

The rearrangement uses TRBV3-1 and TRBJ2-1. The germline V gene encodes CDR1 LGHDT and CDR2 YNNKEL (reference sequence). The CDR3 sequence is 16 residues long. The CDR3 spells CASSQDIRGSYNEQFF.

The chain employs TRBV18 and TRBJ2-1; TCRdb indicates TRBD1, and absent DNA this call remains unverified. Germline V gene lookup returns CDR1 KGHSH and CDR2 LQKENI. CDR3 length: 14 amino acids. This CDR3 is CASRETGSGNEQFF.

CDR3 in amino acids: CASSGLGKPSNSPLHF. J is TRBJ1-6 and V is TRBV9. Germline V gene sequence: CDR1 SGDLS, CDR2 YYNGEE. The length of the CDR3 is 16 residues.

The CDR3 here is CASSIQRLGGFNEQFF. The rearrangement joins TRBV12-3 or TRBV12-4 to TRBJ2-1; TCRdb returns TRBD1, unconfirmable since there is no DNA. There are 16 residues in the CDR3.

The J gene is TRBJ2-1, the V gene TRBV12-3 or TRBV12-4; TCRdb reports TRBD2, a call that lacks DNA to check it against. CDR3 length: 15 amino acids. The CDR3 reads CASATDGLAYNEQFF.

V is TRBV6-1 and J is TRBJ1-5. This CDR3 is 13 amino acids long. Germline-derived CDR1 and CDR2 are MNHNS and SASEGT. This CDR3 is CASIGGNNQPQHF.